The rows below give T cell receptor beta chains drawn from one sample of a study of memory CD4+ T cells and cytomegalovirus serostatus. This table comes from immunoSEQ multiplex PCR, and its TCRdb copy is limited to in-frame clones, with some not included. Counted here are some 87,000 clones, 80% occurring once; the ten biggest clones make up about 4%. Sequenced sample: memory CD4+ T cells from blood. The receptor source for this set is an adult in good health and CMV-seropositive. Each CDR3 is given with its conserved first and last residue. D genes are given only for firm matches. Only part of the rows carry a size: once, few, many, or a class if the clone is expanded.

d_gene,abundance,v_gene,j_gene,CDR3aa,CDR3nt
NA,NA,TRBV19,TRBJ2-2,CASTQRAVNTGELFF,TGTGCCAGTACCCAACGGGCAGTGAACACCGGGGAGCTGTTTTTT
TRBD1,NA,TRBV28,TRBJ1-1,CASSFDRGNTEAFF,TGTGCCAGCAGTTTTGACAGGGGGAACACTGAAGCTTTCTTT
NA,NA,TRBV5-1,TRBJ2-5,CASSPRLGEETQYF,TGCGCCAGCAGCCCTCGTTTAGGGGAGGAGACCCAGTACTTC
NA,NA,TRBV29-1,TRBJ2-1,CSVTTGRAYNEQFF,TGCAGCGTTACAACAGGGCGGGCCTACAATGAGCAGTTCTTC
NA,NA,TRBV5-4,TRBJ2-5,CASKGPQGPQETQYF,TGTGCCAGCAAGGGCCCTCAGGGGCCCCAAGAGACCCAGTACTTC
NA,NA,TRBV11-3,TRBJ1-5,CASSLRIGHKVRQHF,TGTGCCAGCAGCTTACGAATAGGTCACAAGGTGCGCCAGCATTTT
NA,NA,TRBV5-4,TRBJ1-2,CASSYAGRGGYTF,TGTGCCAGCAGCTATGCAGGTCGGGGAGGCTACACCTTC
NA,few,TRBV5-8,TRBJ1-5,CASSRMGDTSNQPQHF,TGTGCCAGCAGCCGCATGGGGGACACTAGCAATCAGCCCCAGCATTTT
TRBD1,NA,TRBV28,TRBJ1-4,CASTRSGTADEKLFF,TGTGCCAGCACCCGATCCGGGACAGCGGATGAAAAACTGTTTTTT
NA,NA,TRBV27,TRBJ2-7,CASNQAGPLSHEQYF,TGTGCCAGCAACCAGGCGGGGCCTTTATCCCACGAGCAGTACTTC
TRBD1,NA,TRBV15,TRBJ1-4,CATSRGGGNEKLFF,TGTGCCACCAGCAGAGGAGGGGGCAATGAAAAACTGTTTTTT
NA,NA,TRBV5-1,TRBJ2-2,CASSLIRTGELFF,TGCGCCAGCAGCTTGATACGGACCGGGGAGCTGTTTTTT
NA,NA,TRBV13,TRBJ2-7,CASSLMGRQYF,TGTGCCAGCAGCTTAATGGGGCGGCAGTACTTC
NA,NA,TRBV11-2,TRBJ2-5,CASSLDYTAETQYF,TGTGCCAGCAGCTTAGATTACACCGCGGAGACCCAGTACTTC
TRBD2,NA,TRBV9,TRBJ2-3,CASSFLAGAADTQYF,TGTGCCAGCAGCTTCCTGGCGGGAGCGGCAGATACGCAGTATTTT
NA,few,TRBV10-3,TRBJ1-2,CAISGGGVYGYTF,TGTGCCATCAGCGGGGGAGGGGTCTATGGCTACACCTTC
NA,NA,TRBV11-2,TRBJ1-2,CASSKGVDSNYGYTF,TGTGCCAGCAGCAAAGGGGTAGATTCTAACTATGGCTACACCTTC
TRBD2,NA,TRBV29-1,TRBJ2-7,CSVGSGRWGEQYF,TGCAGCGTTGGGAGCGGGAGGTGGGGAGAGCAGTACTTC
NA,few,TRBV7-2,TRBJ2-2,CASSSSGPRELFF,TGTGCCAGCAGCTCTTCAGGTCCCCGGGAGCTGTTTTTT
NA,NA,TRBV28,TRBJ1-4,CASGIPGQANEKLFF,TGTGCCAGCGGAATACCAGGGCAGGCTAATGAAAAACTGTTTTTT
NA,NA,TRBV6-1,TRBJ2-6,CASSEGRAGSGANVLTF,TGTGCCAGCAGTGAAGGCAGGGCGGGGTCTGGGGCCAACGTCCTGACTTTC
NA,NA,TRBV25-1,TRBJ1-4,CASSFGGTEKLFF,TGTGCCAGCAGTTTTGGGGGCACAGAAAAACTGTTTTTT
NA,NA,TRBV5-4,TRBJ2-1,CASSPGFNEQFF,TGTGCCAGCAGCCCCGGTTTCAATGAGCAGTTCTTC
NA,NA,TRBV7-9,TRBJ1-6,CASSRQDVNSPLHF,TGTGCCAGCAGCCGACAGGACGTTAATTCACCCCTCCACTTT
NA,NA,TRBV30,TRBJ1-2,CAWSLQGYGYTF,TGTGCCTGGAGCCTTCAGGGATATGGCTACACCTTC
NA,NA,TRBV23-1,TRBJ2-7,CASSWSLLTYEQYF,TGCGCCAGCAGCTGGAGCCTACTAACCTACGAGCAGTACTTC
NA,NA,TRBV7-9,TRBJ2-6,CASSLLSSGANVLTF,TGTGCCAGCAGCTTATTATCCTCTGGGGCCAACGTCCTGACTTTC
NA,NA,TRBV28,TRBJ1-2,CASSLLGQGLGYGYTF,TGTGCCAGCAGTTTATTGGGGCAGGGGTTAGGCTATGGCTACACCTTC
NA,NA,TRBV5-4,TRBJ2-1,CASSLVGASYNEQFF,TGTGCCAGCAGCTTGGTGGGCGCCTCCTACAATGAGCAGTTCTTC
NA,many,TRBV6-4,TRBJ2-3,CASSAEGVTQYF,TGTGCCAGCAGTGCCGAGGGAGTTACGCAGTATTTT
NA,NA,TRBV19,TRBJ2-3,CASSMRLAAPTDTQYF,TGTGCCAGTAGTATGAGGTTAGCGGCCCCCACAGATACGCAGTATTTT
TRBD1,few,TRBV18,TRBJ1-3,CASSPPGQPGNTIYF,TGTGCCAGCTCACCGCCGGGACAGCCTGGAAACACCATATATTTT
NA,NA,TRBV2,TRBJ2-5,CASMDWEETQYF,TGTGCCAGCATGGACTGGGAGGAGACCCAGTACTTC
NA,NA,TRBV19,TRBJ1-5,CASSIGPPGNQPQHF,TGTGCCAGTAGTATAGGGCCTCCCGGGAATCAGCCCCAGCATTTT
TRBD1,NA,TRBV2,TRBJ2-7,CASRPRQGTYEQYF,TGTGCCAGCAGACCTAGACAGGGAACCTACGAGCAGTACTTC
NA,NA,TRBV6-5,TRBJ2-1,CASSSARKGSYNEQFF,TGTGCCAGCAGTTCCGCTCGAAAGGGATCCTACAATGAGCAGTTCTTC
NA,once,TRBV6-1,TRBJ1-2,CASSETQGGGYTF,TGTGCCAGCAGTGAGACGCAGGGTGGCGGCTACACCTTC
NA,NA,TRBV9,TRBJ2-7,CASSVRVDSYEQYF,TGTGCCAGCAGCGTACGAGTTGACTCCTACGAGCAGTACTTC
NA,NA,TRBV5-4,TRBJ2-1,CASSSPRTNSYNEQFF,TGTGCCAGCAGCTCACCTCGGACTAACTCCTACAATGAGCAGTTCTTC
NA,NA,TRBV5-4,TRBJ1-2,CASSLAGGSEGYGYTF,TGTGCCAGCAGCTTGGCGGGGGGCAGCGAGGGCTATGGCTACACCTTC
NA,once,TRBV6-1,TRBJ1-5,CASSEFGGLDNQPQHF,TGTGCCAGCAGTGAATTTGGGGGGCTCGACAATCAGCCCCAGCATTTT
NA,once,TRBV7-3,TRBJ1-1,CASSLTSGGGMNTEAFF,TGTGCCAGCAGCTTAACGTCTGGGGGCGGCATGAACACTGAAGCTTTCTTT
NA,NA,TRBV5-6,TRBJ2-1,CASSNWGSFYNEQFF,TGTGCCAGCTCGAACTGGGGCAGCTTTTACAATGAGCAGTTCTTC
TRBD2,NA,TRBV23-1,TRBJ2-7,CASRRGGLTEHPYEQYF,TGCGCCAGCAGGCGCGGGGGGTTAACAGAGCACCCCTACGAGCAGTACTTC
NA,NA,TRBV5-5,TRBJ1-5,CASSLVGNQPQHF,TGTGCCAGCAGCTTGGTAGGGAATCAGCCCCAGCATTTT
NA,few,TRBV28,TRBJ2-7,CASNSGVSSAYEQYF,TGTGCCAGCAACTCAGGGGTAAGCTCGGCCTACGAGCAGTACTTC
NA,NA,TRBV7-7,TRBJ2-7,CASSLSTAYEQYF,TGTGCTAGCAGCTTAAGTACTGCCTACGAGCAGTACTTC